What follows describes a single T cell receptor (beta chain). Antigen specificity is unknown. This sample is drawn from a study of cytomegalovirus exposure and HLA in healthy donors. PCR used 60 Vbeta primers and 13 Jbeta primers. Repertoires were generated with immunoSEQ multiplex PCR, while TCRdb's copy carries only in-frame clones and drops some. Of around 140,000 clones in the sample, 77% were seen once. Points from the study as a whole: In a later analysis, TCR association rates varied by HLA locus: DRB1 most, HLA-C fewest.

From germline, CDR1 is SNHLY and CDR2 FYNNEI. This CDR3 has 13 residues. Trimming cost V 8 bases and J 4 bases, with 13 bases left between them. The chain is built from TRBV2 and TRBJ2-3; D is possibly TRBD2 (5 bases). This TCR was recovered from a male donor in good health and CMV-seropositive. The sequenced sample consisted of PBMCs. The CDR3 protein is CASCLERADTQYF. The DNA of the CDR3 is TGTGCCAGCTGCCTAGAGAGGGCAGATACGCAGTATTTT.